These 32 T cell receptor beta chains were all obtained from the same sample, sequenced in a study of CD8 T cells in Susac syndrome. With random hexamers, reverse transcription was performed on about 0.5 to 1 ug of RNA. MiXCR, run by TCRdb on the immunoSEQ multiplex PCR reads, gives a single entry per CDR3 protein. The sample lists about 130,000 distinct CDR3 sequences, around 94% occurring once. What was sequenced was CD8+ T cells from PBMCs. These receptors were collected from a human donor with Susac syndrome.

For the CDR3, the DNA is TGTGCCAGCAGTTCAGTAGAACCTGTCCGGAACACTGAAGCTTTCTTT. Protein: CASSSVEPVRNTEAFF. The rearrangement links TRBV27 to TRBJ1-1; D gene ambiguous. The germline V gene encodes CDR1 MNHEY and CDR2 SMNVEV (reference sequence). V shed 4 bases and J shed 1 base, with 16 bases lying between them. This CDR3 is 16 amino acids long.

The chain carries TRBV7-9 and TRBJ1-5; 8 bases agree with TRBD1. The ends lost 6 bases at V and 6 bases at J; junction bases unmatched: 10. Germline values: CDR1 SEHNR, CDR2 FQNEAQ (reference sequence). The CDR3 is 15 residues long. The CDR3 region is CASSPGQGGIQPQHF. In DNA, the CDR3 is TGTGCCAGCAGTCCCGGACAGGGAGGTATTCAGCCCCAGCATTTT.

This chain connects TRBV9 to TRBJ2-7; 7 positions match TRBD2. Germline loops: CDR1 SGDLS, CDR2 YYNGEE. Losses at the gene ends were 3 bases for V and 0 bases for J; bases not matched to a gene: 6. This CDR3 region has 15 residues. This chain's CDR3 is CASSDGGSFSYEQYF. CDR3 nucleotides: TGTGCCAGCAGCGACGGCGGGAGTTTCTCCTACGAGCAGTACTTC.

The rearrangement uses TRBV3-1 and TRBJ2-6; tentatively, D is TRBD1 (6 bases). The CDR3 sequence is 16 residues long. The ends were cut back, 0 bases at V and 0 bases at J, with 6 bases in the middle. The germline gives CDR1 LGHDT, CDR2 YNNKEL (reference sequence). This chain's CDR3 is CASSQETGSGANVLTF. In DNA form, the CDR3 reads TGTGCCAGCAGCCAAGAGACAGGCTCTGGGGCCAACGTCCTGACTTTC.

The CDR3 bases are TGTGCCAGCAGCTTCAGCGGGGGGGCCAGTGAGACCCAGTACTTC. This gives the protein CASSFSGGASETQYF. The V gene is TRBV5-4, the J gene TRBJ2-5, with 10 bases fitting TRBD2. The CDR3 is 15 amino acids. V trimming: 2 bases; J trimming: 5 bases; junction bases outside the gene matches: 6. Germline V gene data show CDR1 as SGHNT and CDR2 as YYREEE (reference sequence).

The J gene is TRBJ1-1, the V gene TRBV6-4; D remains ambiguous. The germline V and J ends were trimmed by 3 bases and 4 bases, with 12 bases remaining between them. Germline lookup yields CDR1 MRHNA and CDR2 SNTAGT. The CDR3 extends over 14 amino acids. This chain's CDR3 is CASSDGVGSTEAFF. The CDR3 region has the DNA TGTGCCAGCAGTGATGGGGTCGGGAGCACTGAAGCTTTCTTT.

This sequence joins TRBV5-6 and TRBJ2-7; TRBD1 agrees at 10 bases. The germline V gene encodes CDR1 SGHDT and CDR2 YYEEEE. J was trimmed by 2 bases and V by 5 bases; bases with no gene match: 4. There are 14 residues in the CDR3. The CDR3, as DNA: TGTGCCAGCAGGGCAGGACAGGGGGCCTACGAGCAGTACTTC. It is translated as CASRAGQGAYEQYF.

This chain links TRBV11-3 with TRBJ2-3; D is undetermined. Germline lookup yields CDR1 SGHNT and CDR2 YENEEA. The V end was cut by 0 bases, the J end by 4 bases, with 5 bases between. CDR3 length: 13 amino acids. DNA of the CDR3: TGTGCCAGCAGCTTAGAAGGTTCAGATACGCAGTATTTT. This codes for CASSLEGSDTQYF.

This chain connects TRBV12-3 or TRBV12-4 to TRBJ2-1, with 11 bases lining up with TRBD2. CDR3 length equals 15 residues. The V and J ends lost 7 bases and 7 bases, in that order; junction bases with no gene match: 9. CDR3 nucleotide sequence: TGTGCCAGCACCCTAGCGGGAGGCCCGGGGAATGAGCAGTTCTTC. Its translation: CASTLAGGPGNEQFF.

V and J are TRBV4-1 and TRBJ2-7, with unresolved D. The CDR3 is 15 residues long. Germline CDR1 MGHRA, CDR2 YSYEKL. V lost 3 bases and J 2 bases, leaving 14 bases between the germline ends. DNA of the CDR3: TGCGCCAGCAGCCAGGACGCCCCATTGACCTACGAGCAGTACTTC. Translation: CASSQDAPLTYEQYF.

Here the CDR3 reads CASSLVWGTHTEAFF. CDR3 nucleotide sequence: TGTGCCAGCAGCTTAGTGTGGGGGACTCACACTGAAGCTTTCTTT. The chain employs TRBV11-2 and TRBJ1-1, with TRBD1 as a possible D gene (5 bases). The CDR3 is 15 amino acids. V was pared by 1 base and J by 3 bases, with 12 bases between. Germline V gene lookup returns CDR1 SGHAT and CDR2 FQNNGV. Variable domain in full (rest from reference TRBV11-2 and TRBJ1-1): EAGVAQSPRYKIIEKRQSVAFWCNPISGHATLYWYQQILGQGPKLLIQFQNNGVVDDSQLPKDRFSAERLKGVDSTLKIQPAKLEDSAVYLCASSLVWGTHTEAFFGQGTRLTVV.

V usage is TRBV30 and J usage is TRBJ1-3; D gene uncertain. Germline loops: CDR1 GTSNPN, CDR2 SVGIG (reference sequence). The CDR3 contains 13 residues. V lost 3 bases, J lost 0 bases, and 6 bases lay in between. The CDR3 here is CAWSTNSGNTIYF. CDR3 in DNA: TGTGCCTGGAGCACGAACTCTGGAAACACCATATATTTT.

The genes are TRBV19 and TRBJ2-1, with 9 bases that match TRBD2. The CDR3 is 16 amino acids. V lost 5 bases, J lost 5 bases, and 10 bases stayed unmatched. Germline values: CDR1 LNHDA, CDR2 SQIVND (reference sequence). The CDR3 DNA reads as TGTGCCAGTAGTTGGGTACTAGCGGGTCCGAACAATGAGCAGTTCTTC. It yields the protein CASSWVLAGPNNEQFF.

CDR3 DNA: TGTGCCAGCAGCCACGACGCCGTGGACAGGACTAGCACAGATACGCAGTATTTT. Amino acid sequence: CASSHDAVDRTSTDTQYF. The J gene is TRBJ2-3, the V gene TRBV4-2, with TRBD1 matching over 7 bases. The ends lost 3 bases at V and 0 bases at J; junction bases unmatched: 12. Per germline, CDR1 LGHNA and CDR2 YNFKEQ. The CDR3 consists of 18 residues.

V usage is TRBV2 and J usage is TRBJ2-1; 7 nucleotides agree with TRBD1. The CDR3 extends over 13 amino acids. With 8 bases clipped from V and 8 bases from J, the junction kept 9 bases outside the gene matches. From germline, CDR1 is SNHLY and CDR2 FYNNEI. CDR3 in amino acids: CASDGQEDHEQFF. The CDR3, as DNA: TGTGCCAGCGACGGACAGGAAGACCATGAGCAGTTCTTC.

This chain connects TRBV24-1 to TRBJ2-1; tentative D call: TRBD1 (5 bases). The germline gives CDR1 KGHDR, CDR2 SFDVKD. Trimming removed 4 bases from V and 3 bases from J, with 12 bases in between. This CDR3 contains 15 residues. The CDR3, as DNA: TGTGCCACCAGTGAAGGGGTGCTCGGCTACAATGAGCAGTTCTTC. Encoded protein: CATSEGVLGYNEQFF.

The chain couples TRBV11-2 to TRBJ1-1, with 7 bases fitting TRBD1. The germline CDR1 and CDR2 sequences are SGHAT and FQNNGV. CDR3 length: 15 amino acids. The ends lost 0 bases at V and 4 bases at J; junction bases unmatched: 5. CDR3 DNA: TGTGCCAGCAGCTTAGAAGGACAGGTCTCCACTGAAGCTTTCTTT. It yields the protein CASSLEGQVSTEAFF.

V is TRBV27 and J is TRBJ2-1; D is perhaps TRBD2 (6 bases). The CDR3 is made up of 17 amino acids. CDR1 MNHEY and CDR2 SMNVEV come from the germline V gene (reference sequence). V lost 2 bases, J lost 4 bases, and 18 bases lay in between. The CDR3: CASSLPAPRGVYNEQFF. CDR3 DNA sequence: TGTGCCAGCAGTTTACCTGCCCCTCGCGGGGTATACAATGAGCAGTTCTTC.

The genes are TRBV7-9 and TRBJ1-2; the match to TRBD1 covers 7 bases. The trim removed 3 bases at V and 8 bases at J, leaving 3 bases unmatched. Germline CDR1 is SEHNR and CDR2 is FQNEAQ (reference sequence). CDR3 size: 12 residues. The CDR3 nucleotides read TGTGCCAGCAGCTTTACAGGGGAAGGCTACACCTTC. It translates to CASSFTGEGYTF.

V usage is TRBV10-3 and J usage is TRBJ2-2, with D hard to call. The CDR3 is 14 residues long. V lost 2 bases and J 1 base, leaving 5 bases between the germline ends. CDR1 is ENHRY and CDR2 is SYGVKD in the germline V gene. The CDR3 region is CAISETVNTGELFF. CDR3 nucleotide sequence: TGTGCCATCAGTGAGACGGTGAACACCGGGGAGCTGTTTTTT.

The chain couples TRBV29-1 to TRBJ2-4; tentatively, D is TRBD1 or TRBD2 (6 bases each). V was cut by 5 bases and J by 7 bases, with 15 bases left in between. The CDR3 contains 13 residues. Germline CDR1 reads SQVTM; CDR2 reads ANQGSEA. The CDR3 here is CSVNEGGGNIQYF. The CDR3 DNA reads TGCAGCGTTAATGAGGGGGGTGGGAACATTCAGTACTTC.

The chain is built from TRBV29-1 and TRBJ1-2; possibly TRBD1 for D (6 bases). Per the germline V gene, CDR1 is SQVTM and CDR2 is ANQGSEA. The CDR3 is 13 amino acids. Trimming stripped 6 bases from V and 7 bases from J, with 18 bases between. The CDR3 spells CSVPQGRSGGYTF. DNA for the CDR3: TGCAGCGTCCCACAGGGACGGAGTGGTGGCTACACCTTC.

The rearrangement links TRBV7-6 to TRBJ1-5; 8 bases agree with TRBD1. The CDR3 is made up of 15 amino acids. V was clipped by 2 bases and J by 5 bases; unmatched bases: 5. CDR1 and CDR2 from the germline V gene are SGHVS and FNYEAQ. The CDR3 nucleotides read TGTGCCAGCAGCTTATGCGGACAGGGCCATCAGCCCCAGCATTTT. It translates to CASSLCGQGHQPQHF. Together with reference TRBV7-6 and TRBJ1-5, the CDR3 gives the full variable domain: GAGVSQSPRYKVTKRGQDVALRCDPISGHVSLYWYRQALGQGPEFLTYFNYEAQQDKSGLPNDRFSAERPEGSISTLTIQRTEQRDSAMYRCASSLCGQGHQPQHFGDGTRLSIL.

This chain connects TRBV5-4 to TRBJ2-7; the D gene is possibly TRBD1 (5 bases). V lost 3 bases, J lost 2 bases, and 9 bases lay in between. Per the germline V gene, CDR1 is SGHNT and CDR2 is YYREEE (reference sequence). The CDR3 contains 13 residues. CDR3 DNA sequence: TGTGCCAGCAGCTCAGGGATTACCTACGAGCAGTACTTC. It is translated as CASSSGITYEQYF. Full variable domain (outside the CDR3, taken from reference TRBV5-4 and TRBJ2-7): ETGVTQSPTHLIKTRGQQVTLRCSSQSGHNTVSWYQQALGQGPQFIFQYYREEENGRGNFPPRFSGLQFPNYSSELNVNALELDDSALYLCASSSGITYEQYFGPGTRLTVT.

The V call is TRBV12-3 or TRBV12-4, the J call TRBJ2-3; 13 bases line up with TRBD2. The CDR3 loop spans 18 amino acids. With 4 bases clipped from V and 0 bases from J, the junction kept 7 bases outside the gene matches. This chain's CDR3 is CASSWGLAGSTSTDTQYF. For the CDR3, the DNA is TGTGCCAGCAGTTGGGGACTAGCGGGGAGTACTAGCACAGATACGCAGTATTTT.

V is TRBV9 and J is TRBJ1-1; D is unresolved. The V gene's germline CDR1 is SGDLS and CDR2 YYNGEE. The CDR3 sequence is 13 residues long. Trimming stripped 0 bases from V and 1 base from J, with 4 bases between. The CDR3 here is CASSVDGNTEAFF. The CDR3 DNA follows: TGTGCCAGCAGCGTAGATGGGAACACTGAAGCTTTCTTT. The whole variable domain, remainder taken from reference TRBV9 and TRBJ1-1, is DSGVTQTPKHLITATGQRVTLRCSPRSGDLSVYWYQQSLDQGLQFLIQYYNGEERAKGNILERFSAQQFPDLHSELNLSSLELGDSALYFCASSVDGNTEAFFGQGTRLTVV.

The chain is built from TRBV28 and TRBJ2-7, with TRBD2 matching 8 bases. The length of the CDR3 is 15 residues. The ends lost 1 base at V and 7 bases at J; junction bases unmatched: 9. Germline-derived CDR1 and CDR2 are MDHEN and SYDVKM. The CDR3, as DNA: TGTGCCAGCAGTTTATCCACTAGCGGTGTCCTGGAGCAGTACTTC. Translation: CASSLSTSGVLEQYF.

This chain links TRBV6-5 with TRBJ2-5, with D unresolved. V dropped 7 bases and J dropped 5 bases, with 17 bases sitting between them. CDR1 and CDR2 (germline): MNHEY, SVGAGI. This CDR3 contains 14 residues. CDR3 coding DNA: TGTGCCAGCACCACGGTGGGCACCTCGGAGACCCAGTACTTC. Protein: CASTTVGTSETQYF.

V is TRBV5-4 and J is TRBJ2-1, with D possibly being TRBD2 (5 bases). Trimming shortened V by 2 bases and J by 8 bases, and 8 bases separated the two germline ends. Germline lookup yields CDR1 SGHNT and CDR2 YYREEE (reference sequence). The CDR3 has 12 amino acids. The CDR3 is CASSFGGYEQFF. CDR3 nucleotides: TGTGCCAGCAGCTTCGGAGGATATGAGCAGTTCTTC.

This chain joins TRBV5-1 and TRBJ2-3; no definite D call. Trimming cost V 4 bases and J 1 base, with 13 bases left between them. The CDR3 is 15 residues long. Germline V gene sequence: CDR1 SGHRS, CDR2 YFSETQ. CDR3 bases: TGCGCCAGCAGCCAAGTCCCGGTCCGCACAGATACGCAGTATTTT. It encodes CASSQVPVRTDTQYF.

Only a few counts were recorded for this clonotype. J is TRBJ1-2 and V is TRBV14, with D hard to call. This CDR3 has 13 residues. Trimming cost V 1 base and J 6 bases, with 9 bases left between them. Germline V gives CDR1 SGHDN, CDR2 FVKESK. The CDR3 here is CASSQVGYHGYTF. The CDR3 DNA reads as TGTGCCAGCAGCCAAGTGGGGTACCATGGCTACACCTTC.

The chain recombines TRBV7-2 with TRBJ1-2; TRBD1 agrees at 7 bases. CDR1 and CDR2 from the germline V gene are SGHTA and FQGNSA. This CDR3 has 18 residues. The ends lost 5 bases at V and 6 bases at J; junction bases unmatched: 21. CDR3 DNA: TGTGCCAGCAGCACCCCTGGTAGCTACGACAGGGAGGATGATGGCTACACCTTC. It is translated as CASSTPGSYDREDDGYTF.